The 13 T cell receptor beta chains below all came from one sample that was sequenced in a study of OX40 agonist ivuxolimab in advanced cancers. Measured with immunoSEQ multiplex PCR; TCRdb has only the in-frame clones, and not every one. The sample records about 15,000 clones, 60% to 80% being singletons. Specimen: CD4+ or CD8+ T cells sorted from blood, collected in a trial of the OX40 agonist ivuxolimab. The receptors shown here come from an adult with an advanced solid tumor such as melanoma, head and neck, liver or kidney cancer.

The rearrangement links TRBV9 to TRBJ2-3; D is ambiguous. V dropped 3 bases and J dropped 2 bases, with 13 bases sitting between them. The CDR3 runs to 15 residues. Germline CDR1 and CDR2: SGDLS and YYNGEE. The CDR3 is CASSDGKDLTDTQYF. DNA for the CDR3: TGTGCCAGCAGCGATGGTAAGGACCTCACAGATACGCAGTATTTT.

In its sample, this clone was seen many times. This chain uses TRBV2 with TRBJ1-2; D not certain. Looked up from germline, CDR1 is SNHLY and CDR2 is FYNNEI. The V and J ends lost 2 bases and 5 bases respectively, with 9 bases between them. CDR3 length equals 13 residues. CDR3 amino acids: CASSESSVYGYTF. The CDR3 DNA is TGTGCCAGCAGTGAAAGCTCAGTATATGGCTACACCTTC.

The rearrangement links TRBV5-6 to TRBJ2-1; D gene ambiguous. This CDR3 region has 15 residues. Germline values: CDR1 SGHDT, CDR2 YYEEEE. Trimming cost V 0 bases and J 7 bases, with 14 bases left between them. The chain's CDR3 is CASSLGSASGNEQFF. The CDR3 DNA sequence: TGTGCCAGCAGCTTGGGTTCGGCAAGTGGTAATGAGCAGTTCTTC.

This clone was observed once. The CDR3 loop reads CASRLGGSNQPQHF. In DNA, the CDR3 is TGTGCCAGCCGTCTAGGGGGGAGCAATCAGCCCCAGCATTTT. The V call is TRBV13, the J call TRBJ1-5; tentatively, D is TRBD1 (6 bases). This CDR3 comprises 14 residues. V lost 8 bases and J 1 base, leaving 12 bases between the germline ends. Germline CDR1 and CDR2: PRHDT and FYEKMQ (reference sequence). Looking up the rest from reference TRBV13 and TRBJ1-5 gives the full variable domain: AAGVIQSPRHLIKEKRETATLKCYPIPRHDTVYWYQQGPGQDPQFLISFYEKMQSDKGSIPDRFSAQQFSDYHSELNMSSLELGDSALYFCASRLGGSNQPQHFGDGTRLSIL.

This rearrangement joins TRBV5-5 to TRBJ2-7; D gene uncertain. Germline V gene sequence: CDR1 SGHKS, CDR2 YYEKEE (reference sequence). The V gene lost 0 bases and the J gene lost 2 bases, with 6 bases spanning the gap. CDR3 size: 13 residues. Here the CDR3 reads CASSLDIPYEQYF. The CDR3 bases are TGTGCCAGCAGCTTGGACATCCCCTACGAGCAGTACTTC.

The rearrangement links TRBV5-6 to TRBJ1-2, with D maybe TRBD1 (5 bases). V lost 3 bases, J lost 8 bases, and 17 bases lay in between. This CDR3 is built from 14 residues. Germline loops: CDR1 SGHDT, CDR2 YYEEEE. CDR3 amino acids: CASSYGTGPRGYTF. Written as DNA, the CDR3 is TGTGCCAGCAGCTATGGGACTGGCCCGAGAGGCTACACCTTC. The entire variable domain, with the rest obtained from reference TRBV5-6 and TRBJ1-2, is as follows: DAGVTQSPTHLIKTRGQQVTLRCSPKSGHDTVSWYQQALGQGPQFIFQYYEEEERQRGNFPDRFSGHQFPNYSSELNVNALLLGDSALYLCASSYGTGPRGYTFGSGTRLTVV.

This clone has only one observation. The V call is TRBV7-9, the J call TRBJ2-5; 9 bases are a match to TRBD2. From germline, CDR1 is SEHNR and CDR2 FQNEAQ (reference sequence). V lost 5 bases to trimming and J lost 5 bases; unmatched junction nucleotides: 15. The CDR3 totals 17 residues. CDR3: CASSPIASGTKGETQYF. In DNA, the CDR3 is TGTGCCAGCAGCCCCATTGCTAGCGGGACAAAGGGGGAGACCCAGTACTTC.

This clone was recorded a few times. V gene TRBV9 combines with J gene TRBJ1-3; 8 nucleotides match TRBD1. Germline V CDR1 and CDR2: SGDLS, YYNGEE. CDR3 size: 16 residues. J was trimmed by 3 bases and V by 4 bases; bases with no gene match: 9. The CDR3 coding sequence is TGTGCCAGCAGCCCCAACCCAGGGGGCGGTGGAAACACCATATATTTT. Residues: CASSPNPGGGGNTIYF.

This chain joins TRBV5-4 and TRBJ2-7; D is possibly TRBD2 (5 bases). Germline V gives CDR1 SGHNT, CDR2 YYREEE (reference sequence). The ends were cut back, 0 bases at V and 5 bases at J, with 12 bases in the middle. The CDR3 is 14 residues long. CDR3 sequence (DNA): TGTGCCAGCAGCTTGGCCGGTTCGAGGGACGAGCAGTACTTC. The encoded protein is CASSLAGSRDEQYF.

This clone was observed a single time. The chain combines TRBV13 with TRBJ1-1, with unresolved D. Germline CDR1 is PRHDT and CDR2 is FYEKMQ (reference sequence). V was shortened by 5 bases and J by 11 bases, with 18 bases between the two germline ends. The CDR3 is made up of 13 amino acids. DNA for the CDR3: TGTGCCAGCAGCCCCCGCATCCCCGAGAGGGCTTTCTTT. It encodes CASSPRIPERAFF.

V and J are TRBV4-3 and TRBJ2-3, with TRBD1 matching over 9 bases. Germline V lookup: CDR1 LGHNA, CDR2 YSLEER. V lost 4 bases to trimming and J lost 5 bases; unmatched junction nucleotides: 7. The CDR3 sequence is 15 residues long. DNA of the CDR3: TGCGCCAGCAGCCTGGGGGACAGGGTGGGAGATACGCAGTATTTT. Protein: CASSLGDRVGDTQYF.

The V and J genes are TRBV29-1 and TRBJ2-1; D is undetermined. Trimming took 1 base from V and 2 from J, leaving 15 bases between them. There are 16 residues in the CDR3. Germline V lookup: CDR1 SQVTM, CDR2 ANQGSEA. CDR3: CSVEGLRETTYNEQFF. The CDR3 region has the DNA TGCAGCGTTGAAGGGTTAAGGGAAACGACCTACAATGAGCAGTTCTTC.

This rearrangement joins TRBV11-3 to TRBJ2-7; the D is unclear. Trimming stripped 5 bases from V and 3 bases from J, with 14 bases between. The CDR3 consists of 14 residues. Germline V gene lookup returns CDR1 SGHNT and CDR2 YENEEA. The CDR3 reads CASSPLDKVYEQYF. The CDR3 DNA sequence: TGTGCCAGCAGCCCCCTTGACAAAGTCTACGAGCAGTACTTC.